These 30 T cell receptor beta chains were all obtained from the same sample, sequenced in a study of CD4+ T cells in melanoma. Repertoires were generated with immunoSEQ multiplex PCR, while TCRdb's copy carries only in-frame clones and drops some. The profile shows 90,000 to 130,000 clones, around 92% of them singletons. Sequenced input: peripheral blood. Every receptor here comes from a human donor with melanoma.

The chain recombines TRBV2 with TRBJ2-3; 14 nucleotides align to TRBD2. The CDR3 extends over 19 amino acids. Germline values: CDR1 SNHLY, CDR2 FYNNEI. V dropped 5 bases and J dropped 7; count of bases not matched to a gene: 17. CDR3 sequence reads: CASSRLAGGRREYMNTQYF. Here the CDR3 DNA reads TGTGCCAGCAGTCGACTAGCGGGGGGGCGGCGAGAGTATATGAATACGCAGTATTTT.

The J gene is TRBJ1-1, the V gene TRBV6-6, with 8 bases fitting TRBD1. V was clipped by 8 bases and J by 4 bases; unmatched bases: 3. The length of the CDR3 is 12 residues. Germline CDR1 and CDR2: MNHNY and SVGAGI (reference sequence). This chain's CDR3 is CASGRGPTEAFF. The CDR3 DNA reads as TGTGCCAGCGGCAGGGGGCCCACTGAAGCTTTCTTT.

The sample holds a few counts of this clone. The chain uses TRBV4-2 and TRBJ1-2; 8 bases are shared with TRBD1. The germline gives CDR1 LGHNA, CDR2 YNFKEQ. The CDR3 totals 14 residues. V shed 1 base and J 6 bases; nucleotides not matched to a gene: 4. The chain's CDR3 is CASSQGQGSDGYTF. The CDR3 nucleotides are TGTGCCAGCAGCCAAGGACAGGGGAGTGATGGCTACACCTTC.

The chain combines TRBV7-6 with TRBJ2-2, with 8 nucleotides matching TRBD2. The CDR3 runs 15 residues. The J segment lost 2 bases and the V segment lost 5 bases, leaving 4 bases of the junction unmatched. Germline V gives CDR1 SGHVS, CDR2 FNYEAQ. The CDR3 reads CASSRRGGNTGELFF. CDR3 in DNA: TGTGCCAGCAGCCGTCGGGGGGGAAACACCGGGGAGCTGTTTTTT.

The DNA of the CDR3 is TGTGCCAGTAGTATAAAGACAGGGGAGGACTATGGCTACACCTTC. Translation gives CASSIKTGEDYGYTF. The gene calls are TRBV19 and TRBJ1-2, with 8 bases matching TRBD1. V was pared by 2 bases and J by 3 bases, with 5 bases of the junction left unmatched. Germline V gene data show CDR1 as LNHDA and CDR2 as SQIVND (reference sequence). This CDR3 has 15 residues.

The chain joins TRBV9 to TRBJ2-5; 14 bases align to TRBD2. Germline-derived CDR1 and CDR2 are SGDLS and YYNGEE. Trimming took 0 bases from V and 4 from J; bases not matched to a gene: 5. The CDR3 loop spans 17 amino acids. CDR3 amino acids: CASSVEGLAGEGETQYF. The CDR3 coding sequence is TGTGCCAGCAGCGTAGAGGGACTAGCGGGAGAGGGAGAGACCCAGTACTTC.

The rearrangement joins TRBV27 to TRBJ2-2, with 13 bases aligning to TRBD2. Trimming took 6 bases from V and 6 from J; bases not matched to a gene: 10. CDR3 length equals 17 residues. Germline loops: CDR1 MNHEY, CDR2 SMNVEV (reference sequence). This chain's CDR3 is CASRLTSGRAFPGELFF. The DNA of the CDR3 is TGTGCCAGCAGGCTTACTAGCGGGAGGGCCTTTCCCGGGGAGCTGTTTTTT.

The chain couples TRBV18 to TRBJ2-6; 8 nucleotides align to TRBD1. Germline trimming cut 3 bases from V and 4 bases from J; bases unmatched to any gene: 8. The CDR3 loop spans 17 amino acids. Germline-derived CDR1 and CDR2 are KGHSH and LQKENI. Here the CDR3 reads CASSPGQGASGANVLTF. The CDR3 DNA reads as TGTGCCAGCTCACCGGGGCAGGGGGCGTCAGGGGCCAACGTCCTGACTTTC. The full variable domain, rest sourced from reference TRBV18 and TRBJ2-6, is NAGVMQNPRHLVRRRGQEARLRCSPMKGHSHVYWYRQLPEEGLKFMVYLQKENIIDESGMPKERFSAEFPKEGPSILRIQQVVRGDSAAYFCASSPGQGASGANVLTFGAGSRLTVL.

The chain uses TRBV4-1 and TRBJ2-5; 7 bases agree with TRBD1. Germline trimming cut 1 base from V and 5 bases from J; bases unmatched to any gene: 4. CDR1 and CDR2 from the germline V gene are MGHRA and YSYEKL. The CDR3 sequence is 14 residues long. The CDR3 DNA reads as TGCGCCAGCAGCCAAGGGACAGGCCGTGAGACCCAGTACTTC. Translated, it gives CASSQGTGRETQYF.

This clone was observed once. V and J are TRBV5-6 and TRBJ2-3, with TRBD1 as a possible D gene (6 bases). Deletions cut 4 bases from V and 3 bases from J, with 12 bases between. The CDR3 runs to 14 residues. Germline V gene data show CDR1 as SGHDT and CDR2 as YYEEEE. The chain's CDR3 is CASSTTRGTDTQYF. Written as DNA, the CDR3 is TGTGCCAGCAGCACCACCAGGGGTACAGATACGCAGTATTTT.

CDR3 sequence: CASSLDSGPTDTQYF. In nucleotides, the CDR3 is TGTGCCAGCAGCTTAGACAGCGGGCCCACAGATACGCAGTATTTT. The chain combines TRBV5-4 with TRBJ2-3; D perhaps matches TRBD2 (6 bases). This CDR3 is 15 amino acids long. The germline CDR1 and CDR2 sequences are SGHNT and YYREEE (reference sequence). Trimming pared 2 bases from V and 2 bases from J, leaving 12 bases between.

The chain uses TRBV7-3 and TRBJ2-7; 12 bases agree with TRBD2. The germline CDR1 and CDR2 sequences are SGHTA and FQGTGA. The CDR3 loop spans 16 amino acids. V dropped 2 bases and J dropped 6; count of bases not matched to a gene: 8. CDR3 in amino acids: CASSLGPLAGGPEQYF. Here the CDR3 DNA reads TGTGCCAGCAGCTTAGGTCCACTAGCGGGGGGCCCCGAGCAGTACTTC.

The chain is built from TRBV5-1 and TRBJ2-7; maybe TRBD2 (5 bases). V was shortened by 0 bases and J by 3 bases, with 10 bases between the two germline ends. Germline V lookup: CDR1 SGHRS, CDR2 YFSETQ. This CDR3 contains 14 residues. The DNA for the CDR3 is TGCGCCAGCAGCTTGGTTGGAGGAAACTACGAGCAGTACTTC. Translating gives CASSLVGGNYEQYF. Supplemented by reference TRBV5-1 and TRBJ2-7, the full variable domain reads KAGVTQTPRYLIKTRGQQVTLSCSPISGHRSVSWYQQTPGQGLQFLFEYFSETQRNKGNFPGRFSGRQFSNSRSEMNVSTLELGDSALYLCASSLVGGNYEQYFGPGTRLTVT.

This chain connects TRBV29-1 to TRBJ1-5; 11 positions agree with TRBD1. Unmatched junction bases numbered 7, after V lost 6 bases and J lost 6 bases. CDR3 length equals 14 residues. Germline-derived CDR1 and CDR2 are SQVTM and ANQGSEA. The CDR3 DNA follows: TGCAGCGTCGGGACAGGGGGTATGGGTCAGCCCCAGCATTTT. Encoded protein: CSVGTGGMGQPQHF.

The chain joins TRBV5-1 to TRBJ1-4, with 9 positions matching TRBD1. With V trimmed by 4 bases and J by 8 bases, 9 bases remained unmatched. Germline V lookup: CDR1 SGHRS, CDR2 YFSETQ. CDR3 length: 15 amino acids. The CDR3: CASSGTQGAGEKLFF. The CDR3 DNA reads as TGCGCCAGCAGCGGAACACAGGGGGCGGGAGAAAAACTGTTTTTT.

The gene calls are TRBV27 and TRBJ2-1, with TRBD2 matching 10 bases. V gave up 6 bases and J gave up 4 bases; unmatched junction bases: 6. The CDR3 has 15 amino acids. Germline V gives CDR1 MNHEY, CDR2 SMNVEV (reference sequence). The CDR3 region has the DNA TGTGCCAGCAGGATAGCGGGAGGACCTTACAATGAGCAGTTCTTC. It codes for CASRIAGGPYNEQFF.

The CDR3 sequence is CASSQGQLAVGELFF. The CDR3 DNA reads as TGTGCCAGCAGCCAAGGACAGCTAGCGGTCGGGGAGCTGTTTTTT. The chain links TRBV14 to TRBJ2-2; 7 bases match TRBD2. Germline-derived CDR1 and CDR2 are SGHDN and FVKESK. The trim removed 1 base at V and 7 bases at J, leaving 6 bases unmatched. This CDR3 region has 15 residues.

The chain has TRBV5-1 and TRBJ2-3; the D is unclear. This CDR3 comprises 13 residues. Deletions cut 3 bases from V and 1 base from J, with 6 bases between. CDR1 is SGHRS, CDR2 YFSETQ, per germline. In nucleotides, the CDR3 is TGCGCCAGCAGCTCCAGCGGCACAGATACGCAGTATTTT. It translates to CASSSSGTDTQYF.

The chain uses TRBV30 and TRBJ2-3, with a weak D call TRBD1 (5 bases). Germline V CDR1 and CDR2: GTSNPN, SVGIG (reference sequence). The CDR3 has 13 amino acids. V was cut by 8 bases and J by 2 bases, with 14 bases left in between. CDR3 coding DNA: TGTGCCCGCGCGGCAGGGTTCACAGATACGCAGTATTTT. It specifies CARAAGFTDTQYF.

The V gene is TRBV18, the J gene TRBJ2-4, with D perhaps matching TRBD2 (6 bases). The CDR3 runs 15 residues. Trimming left V 1 base short and J 1 base short, with 8 bases between. Germline CDR1 and CDR2: KGHSH and LQKENI. The DNA for the CDR3 is TGTGCCAGCTCACCACTCGGAGGGGCCAAAAACATTCAGTACTTC. This codes for CASSPLGGAKNIQYF.

Comment on this clone: Within the sample, other DNA sequences also encode this same CDR3. This chain joins TRBV5-1 and TRBJ2-3; 7 bases are a match to TRBD2. This CDR3 is 13 amino acids long. J gave up 3 bases and V 4 bases, and 2 bases lay outside the gene matches. Germline-derived CDR1 and CDR2 are SGHRS and YFSETQ. DNA of the CDR3: TGCGCCAGCAGCCCCGGGGGGACAGATACGCAGTATTTT. Protein sequence: CASSPGGTDTQYF.

The V call is TRBV2, the J call TRBJ2-5; D perhaps matches TRBD2 (7 bases). V dropped 2 bases and J dropped 2 bases, with 12 bases sitting between them. Germline-derived CDR1 and CDR2 are SNHLY and FYNNEI. This CDR3 spans 15 amino acids. In nucleotides, the CDR3 is TGTGCCAGCAGTGAACGGGCGGGGGCTCAAGAGACCCAGTACTTC. It translates to CASSERAGAQETQYF.

The chain carries TRBV28 and TRBJ1-5, with no clear D. Trimming removed 8 bases at V and 4 bases at J, with 18 bases between. The germline gives CDR1 MDHEN, CDR2 SYDVKM. CDR3 length: 15 residues. CDR3 in DNA: TGTGCCAGCTTACAAACATACGGCTCAAATCAGCCCCAGCATTTT. It specifies CASLQTYGSNQPQHF.

The rearrangement links TRBV11-1 to TRBJ2-3; D not certain. Looked up from germline, CDR1 is SGHAT and CDR2 is FQDESV (reference sequence). This CDR3 spans 14 amino acids. Between the trimmed V and J ends, which lost 5 bases and 0 bases, there was a span of 9 bases. The CDR3 region is CASSQGGSTDTQYF. The CDR3 DNA reads as TGTGCCAGCAGCCAAGGCGGAAGCACAGATACGCAGTATTTT. Filled out from reference TRBV11-1 and TRBJ2-3, the complete variable domain reads EAEVAQSPRYKITEKSQAVAFWCDPISGHATLYWYRQILGQGPELLVQFQDESVVDDSQLPKDRFSAERLKGVDSTLKIQPAELGDSAMYLCASSQGGSTDTQYFGPGTRLTVL.

The chain is built from TRBV18 and TRBJ2-5; unclear D gene. The CDR3 is 10 residues long. Germline V gives CDR1 KGHSH, CDR2 LQKENI. The ends were cut back, 6 bases at V and 2 bases at J, with 1 base in the middle. This chain's CDR3 is CASSQETQYF. In nucleotides, the CDR3 is TGTGCCAGCTCTCAAGAGACCCAGTACTTC.

The chain combines TRBV18 with TRBJ1-1; TRBD1 matches at 8 bases. The length of the CDR3 is 13 residues. Looked up from germline, CDR1 is KGHSH and CDR2 is LQKENI. The J segment lost 4 bases and the V segment lost 4 bases, leaving 2 bases of the junction unmatched. CDR3 nucleotide sequence: TGTGCCAGCTCACGGACAGGGAGCACTGAAGCTTTCTTT. Protein: CASSRTGSTEAFF. Looking up the rest from reference TRBV18 and TRBJ1-1 gives the full variable domain: NAGVMQNPRHLVRRRGQEARLRCSPMKGHSHVYWYRQLPEEGLKFMVYLQKENIIDESGMPKERFSAEFPKEGPSILRIQQVVRGDSAAYFCASSRTGSTEAFFGQGTRLTVV.

The chain is built from TRBV7-3 and TRBJ2-1; 14 nucleotides align to TRBD2. CDR1 is SGHTA, CDR2 FQGTGA, per germline. The CDR3 has 16 residues. Trimming at V came to 5 bases and at J to 3 bases, leaving 3 bases not matched to a gene. CDR3 sequence: CASSPGTSGSYNEQFF. The CDR3 DNA reads as TGTGCCAGCAGCCCCGGGACTAGCGGGAGCTACAATGAGCAGTTCTTC.

The J gene is TRBJ2-3, the V gene TRBV7-2, with TRBD1 matching 8 bases. The CDR3 loop spans 15 amino acids. CDR1 and CDR2 (germline): SGHTA, FQGNSA. The V segment lost 1 base and the J segment 4 bases; nucleotides outside the gene matches: 4. This CDR3 reads CASSLEPGGSDTQYF. The DNA of the CDR3 is TGTGCCAGCAGCTTAGAGCCAGGGGGCTCAGATACGCAGTATTTT.

The gene calls are TRBV30 and TRBJ1-2, with 9 bases fitting TRBD1. Looked up from germline, CDR1 is GTSNPN and CDR2 is SVGIG (reference sequence). Unmatched junction bases numbered 12, after V lost 4 bases and J lost 6 bases. The CDR3 loop spans 15 amino acids. Here the CDR3 DNA reads TGTGCCTGGACGGTTTATACAGGGGGCGCGAATGGCTACACCTTC. It yields the protein CAWTVYTGGANGYTF.

The chain joins TRBV21-1 to TRBJ2-3; whether TRBD2, the table's D call, matches the DNA was not checked. TRBV21-1 corresponds to a pseudogene. The CDR3 consists of 13 residues. The CDR3 bases are TGTGCCAGAACTAGCGGACACACAGATACGCAGTATTTT. It is translated as CARTSGHTDTQYF.